The sequence of this T cell receptor beta chain was determined in a study of T cells expressing NK-cell markers. Whole-study results and caveats: NKG2C+ dominant clonotypes from 5 or 6 donors made up about 1.0-8% of CD8+ T cells. The same clonotypes also predominated in the CD3+CD56-NKG2C+ fraction of several donors.

UMIs were included in TCR beta cDNA generated by 5'RACE template switching. TCRdb reprocessed the 5' RACE reads, with one entry per CDR3 protein and no DNA. This sample's clone table lists almost 450,000 distinct CDR3 sequences. This CDR3 comprises 15 residues. Germline loops: CDR1 SGHNT, CDR2 YENEEA. Regarding this clonotype: The target antigen is unknown.

V gene TRBV11-3 combines with J gene TRBJ2-2; TCRdb's D call, TRBD1, is unchecked because there is no DNA. Sequenced sample: blood T cells: a sorted CD56 or NKG2C T cell subset, CD4+ or CD8+ T cells, or bulk PBMC T cells (not recorded which). This clonotype was obtained from a woman aged 18 to 75 in good health. CDR3 region: CASSTGTGGAGELFF.